The next 15 T cell receptor beta chains were all read from a single sample in a study of T cell repertoires in cytomegalovirus infection. TCRdb re-called the reads through MiXCR, storing one row per CDR3 protein. The data show around 440,000 distinct CDR3 sequences, around 10% seen once. The specimen was PBMCs. Every receptor here comes from a human donor in good health (CMV status not recorded). Some clones in this sample may be carry-over from other donors' samples.

V gene TRBV5-1 combines with J gene TRBJ2-7; no firm D call. In germline, CDR1 is SGHRS, CDR2 YFSETQ. Trimming took off 5 bases at V and 0 bases at J, with 9 bases between the two ends. CDR3 length: 13 residues. CDR3 sequence (DNA): TGCGCCAGCAGACGCGACAACTCCTACGAGCAGTACTTC. Encoded protein: CASRRDNSYEQYF.

This clonotype was observed at least ten times. The J gene is TRBJ2-2, the V gene TRBV7-6, with 8 bases aligning to TRBD1. The V segment lost 5 bases and the J segment 6 bases; nucleotides outside the gene matches: 11. Germline assignment: CDR1 SGHVS and CDR2 FNYEAQ. The CDR3 covers 16 residues. CDR3 sequence reads: CASSHLTGENPGELFF. The CDR3 nucleotides are TGTGCCAGCAGCCACCTGACAGGGGAGAATCCCGGGGAGCTGTTTTTT.

This clonotype was seen at least ten times. A junction end diverges from the germline sequence, so it may reflect a read error. The V gene is TRBV7-8, the J gene TRBJ1-6, with D hard to call. CDR3 length equals 14 residues. The germline CDR1 and CDR2 sequences are SGHVS and FQNEAQ. CDR3 sequence reads: CASSLRPPNSPLHF. The CDR3 region has the DNA TGTGCCAGCAGCTTAAGACCCCCAAATTCGCCCCTCCACTTT.

Ten or more counts support this clonotype. The chain couples TRBV7-9 to TRBJ1-1; D gene uncertain. The CDR3 spans 14 residues. Germline-derived CDR1 and CDR2 are SEHNR and FQNEAQ (reference sequence). V was cut by 1 base and J by 1 base, with 7 bases left in between. The chain's CDR3 is CASSLEQPNTEAFF. The CDR3 DNA sequence: TGTGCCAGCAGCTTAGAACAGCCGAACACTGAAGCTTTCTTT. Full variable domain (rest looked up from reference TRBV7-9 and TRBJ1-1): DTGVSQNPRHKITKRGQNVTFRCDPISEHNRLYWYRQTLGQGPEFLTYFQNEAQLEKSRLLSDRFSAERPKGSFSTLEIQRTEQGDSAMYLCASSLEQPNTEAFFGQGTRLTVV.

This clonotype appeared many times. The chain links TRBV6-1 to TRBJ2-1, with D tentatively TRBD1 or TRBD2 (5 bases each). The CDR3 is 13 residues long. CDR1 is MNHNS and CDR2 is SASEGT in the germline V gene. Trimming shortened V by 6 bases and J by 6 bases, and 12 bases separated the two germline ends. CDR3: CASRPTGGNEQFF. The CDR3 region has the DNA TGTGCCAGCAGGCCCACAGGAGGCAATGAGCAGTTCTTC.

In this sample, this clonotype turned up many times. The gene calls are TRBV28 and TRBJ2-5; D perhaps matches TRBD2 (6 bases). The germline V gene encodes CDR1 MDHEN and CDR2 SYDVKM. This CDR3 comprises 15 residues. Between the trimmed V and J ends, which lost 4 bases and 6 bases, there was a span of 18 bases. The CDR3 sequence is CASSSTGDGRQTQYF. CDR3 nucleotides: TGTGCCAGCAGTTCCACCGGGGACGGGAGACAGACCCAGTACTTC.

This clonotype has at least ten counts. The chain recombines TRBV19 with TRBJ2-3; D remains ambiguous. The CDR3 has 12 residues. The ends were cut back, 3 bases at V and 5 bases at J, with 6 bases in the middle. CDR1 and CDR2 (germline): LNHDA, SQIVND (reference sequence). CDR3 region: CASSIKGDTQYF. The CDR3 coding sequence is TGTGCCAGTAGTATCAAGGGAGATACGCAGTATTTT.

This clonotype was seen many times. The chain has TRBV9 and TRBJ2-3, with TRBD2 identical over 7 bases. The length of the CDR3 is 16 residues. The J segment lost 2 bases and the V segment lost 1 base, leaving 7 bases of the junction unmatched. Germline loops: CDR1 SGDLS, CDR2 YYNGEE. CDR3 DNA: TGTGCCAGCAGCGTATGGGGGGGAGAAGTCACAGATACGCAGTATTTT. It yields the protein CASSVWGGEVTDTQYF. Based on the CDR3 plus reference TRBV9 and TRBJ2-3, the full variable domain is DSGVTQTPKHLITATGQRVTLRCSPRSGDLSVYWYQQSLDQGLQFLIQYYNGEERAKGNILERFSAQQFPDLHSELNLSSLELGDSALYFCASSVWGGEVTDTQYFGPGTRLTVL.

The V and J genes are TRBV6-5 and TRBJ2-2; 10 bases map to TRBD1. Germline V gene data show CDR1 as MNHEY and CDR2 as SVGAGI. This CDR3 comprises 14 residues. The J segment lost 7 bases and the V segment lost 6 bases, leaving 5 bases of the junction unmatched. The CDR3 loop reads CASRGQGISGELFF. The CDR3 DNA follows: TGTGCCAGCAGGGGACAGGGGATAAGCGGGGAGCTGTTTTTT.

V is TRBV5-4 and J is TRBJ1-4, with 7 positions matching TRBD1. Unmatched junction bases numbered 8, after V lost 4 bases and J lost 8 bases. Germline CDR1 SGHNT, CDR2 YYREEE (reference sequence). The CDR3 is 14 amino acids. The CDR3, as DNA: TGTGCCAGCAGCGACCGGGACAGTTCCGAAAAACTGTTTTTT. Translation gives CASSDRDSSEKLFF.

This clonotype has a count of ten or more. The CDR3 region is CASSQVGWDRHYTF. As DNA, the CDR3 is TGCGCCAGCAGCCAAGTCGGGTGGGACAGGCACTACACCTTC. The chain combines TRBV4-1 with TRBJ1-2, with TRBD1 matching 8 bases. The V and J ends lost 1 base and 10 bases, in that order; junction bases with no gene match: 8. The CDR3 is made up of 14 amino acids. Germline CDR1 MGHRA, CDR2 YSYEKL.

The V gene is TRBV20-1, the J gene TRBJ2-2; D possibly corresponds to TRBD1 (5 bases). V shed 6 bases and J shed 0 bases, with 11 bases lying between them. Germline CDR1 DFQATT, CDR2 SNEGSKA (reference sequence). The CDR3 totals 14 residues. This CDR3 reads CSAARAANTGELFF. For the CDR3, the DNA is TGCAGTGCCGCCAGGGCCGCGAACACCGGGGAGCTGTTTTTT.

This clonotype was seen a handful of times. The rearrangement joins TRBV24-1 to TRBJ1-2; tentatively, D is TRBD1 (5 bases). The CDR3 loop spans 13 amino acids. Germline V lookup: CDR1 KGHDR, CDR2 SFDVKD. V was cut by 3 bases and J by 2 bases, with 6 bases left in between. This CDR3 is CATSDNRNYGYTF. The CDR3 DNA reads as TGTGCCACCAGTGATAACAGGAACTATGGCTACACCTTC.

This clonotype has a count of ten or more. The chain employs TRBV11-2 and TRBJ2-3, with D uncertain. The CDR3 runs to 13 residues. V dropped 3 bases and J dropped 6 bases, with 10 bases sitting between them. Germline values: CDR1 SGHAT, CDR2 FQNNGV. CDR3 coding DNA: TGTGCCAGCAGCTTTGGGTTTTCGGATACGCAGTATTTT. Translated, it gives CASSFGFSDTQYF. Full variable domain (outside the CDR3, taken from reference TRBV11-2 and TRBJ2-3): EAGVAQSPRYKIIEKRQSVAFWCNPISGHATLYWYQQILGQGPKLLIQFQNNGVVDDSQLPKDRFSAERLKGVDSTLKIQPAKLEDSAVYLCASSFGFSDTQYFGPGTRLTVL.

The chain is built from TRBV20-1 and TRBJ1-6; the D gene is possibly TRBD1 (5 bases). Germline loops: CDR1 DFQATT, CDR2 SNEGSKA (reference sequence). V was cut by 0 bases and J by 0 bases, with 12 bases left in between. This CDR3 region has 17 residues. CDR3 bases: TGCAGTGCTAGAGACCAGGGCATGAGCTCCTATAATTCACCCCTCCACTTT. Its translation: CSARDQGMSSYNSPLHF.